This entry concerns a single T cell receptor (beta chain). Its antigen remains unknown. Researchers used template switching to add UMIs featuring a 6-nucleotide sample barcode. No DNA is given; TCRdb re-called the 5' RACE reads and lists each CDR3 protein once. This specimen shows about 210,000 distinct CDR3 sequences; the ten leading clones hold roughly 7.1%. Per the germline V gene, CDR1 is SGHVS and CDR2 is FNYEAQ. The CDR3 sequence is 14 residues long. This specimen belongs to a study of monozygotic twins with inflammatory bowel disease. General study results and limits: IBD patients shared fewer clonotypes with others than healthy twins, especially with disease activity.

The sample was blood. The origin of this receptor is a human donor with ulcerative colitis or Crohn's disease, or a healthy co-twin of an affected twin (not recorded which). The chain joins TRBV7-6 to TRBJ2-5. The chain's CDR3 is CASSQRLVQETQYF. The variable domain in full, completed from reference TRBV7-6 and TRBJ2-5, reads GAGVSQSPRYKVTKRGQDVALRCDPISGHVSLYWYRQALGQGPEFLTYFNYEAQQDKSGLPNDRFSAERPEGSISTLTIQRTEQRDSAMYRCASSQRLVQETQYFGPGTRLLVL.